A selection of T cell receptor beta chains follows, all from one sample in a study of blood T cell repertoires in COVID-19. Sequenced by immunoSEQ multiplex PCR; TCRdb stores in-frame clones only, minus some. The data hold around 230,000 clones, with over 70% observed a single time. Input material: peripheral blood. These TCRs come from a woman of 80 years or more with acute or convalescent COVID-19. The CDR3 runs from the conserved cysteine through the conserved F or W. D genes are given only for firm matches. Clone size, where shown, is once, few, many, or a class for clones that have expanded.

j_gene,v_gene,abundance,d_gene,CDR3aa,CDR3nt
TRBJ2-7,TRBV6-1,-,-,CASSPENEQYF,TGTGCCAGCAGTCCGGAGAACGAGCAGTACTTC
TRBJ2-1,TRBV5-1,few,TRBD2,CASSSTTSGGRGEQFF,TGCGCCAGCAGCTCCACGACTAGCGGAGGGAGGGGTGAGCAGTTCTTC
TRBJ1-5,TRBV3-1/TRBV3-2,-,-,CASSQGRDQPQHF,TGTGCCAGCAGCCAAGGGCGGGATCAGCCCCAGCATTTT
TRBJ2-1,TRBV5-1,-,TRBD2,CASSVGTSGMAEQFF,TGCGCCAGCAGCGTCGGGACTAGCGGGATGGCTGAGCAGTTCTTC
TRBJ2-6,TRBV14,-,TRBD1,CASSQGVRTGWDSGANVLTF,TGTGCCAGCAGCCAAGGAGTGAGGACAGGGTGGGACTCTGGGGCCAACGTCCTGACTTTC
TRBJ1-4,TRBV3-1/TRBV3-2,-,-,CASSPIRTAQNEKLFF,TGTGCCAGCAGCCCTATCCGGACAGCGCAAAATGAAAAACTGTTTTTT
TRBJ2-3,TRBV28,few,TRBD1,CASSLDRGRGDTQYF,TGTGCCAGCAGTCTTGACAGGGGGCGGGGAGATACGCAGTATTTT
TRBJ2-3,TRBV7-2,-,TRBD2,CASSSSGGPDTQYF,TGTGCCAGCAGCTCTAGCGGGGGTCCAGATACGCAGTATTTT
TRBJ2-3,TRBV24-1,once,TRBD2,CATSDPTSGGPDTQYF,TGTGCCACCAGTGACCCGACTAGCGGGGGACCAGATACGCAGTATTTT
TRBJ1-2,TRBV5-1,-,TRBD1,CASSEGQSFGYTF,TGCGCCAGCAGCGAGGGACAGTCATTTGGCTACACCTTC
TRBJ2-7,TRBV14,-,TRBD2,CASSREVGEQYF,TGTGCCAGCAGTCGGGAGGTAGGCGAGCAGTACTTC
TRBJ2-1,TRBV11-2,-,-,CASSLGQLLSSYNEQFF,TGTGCCAGCAGCTTAGGACAGCTTCTGAGCTCCTACAATGAGCAGTTCTTC
TRBJ1-4,TRBV18,-,-,CASSPLPAGGVNEKLFF,TGTGCCAGCTCACCACTCCCGGCCGGAGGGGTTAATGAAAAACTGTTTTTT
TRBJ1-1,TRBV28,few,-,CASWTGTLGNTEAFF,TGTGCCAGCTGGACCGGGACTCTCGGGAACACTGAAGCTTTCTTT
TRBJ2-5,TRBV25-1,-,-,CASSPIGVETQYF,TGTGCCAGCAGTCCAATCGGGGTTGAGACCCAGTACTTC
TRBJ2-5,TRBV7-8,many,-,CASSAFTGIQETQYF,TGTGCCAGCAGCGCCTTTACAGGGATCCAAGAGACCCAGTACTTC
TRBJ1-2,TRBV7-2,-,-,CASSSAGQTNYGYTF,TGTGCCAGCAGCTCAGCGGGACAAACAAACTATGGCTACACCTTC
TRBJ1-2,TRBV10-3,once,-,CASASSGENYGYTF,TGTGCCAGCGCCTCGTCAGGGGAGAACTATGGCTACACCTTC
TRBJ2-3,TRBV12-3/TRBV12-4,-,-,CASRLAETDTQYF,TGTGCCAGCAGACTGGCGGAGACAGATACGCAGTATTTT
TRBJ2-1,TRBV27,-,TRBD1,CASSGQGTVDEQFF,TGTGCCAGCAGTGGACAGGGTACAGTGGATGAGCAGTTCTTC
TRBJ1-4,TRBV29-1,many,-,CSALWSGKLFF,TGCAGCGCCCTGTGGTCGGGAAAACTGTTTTTT
TRBJ2-6,TRBV5-4,-,-,CASSREGGAGANVLTF,TGTGCCAGCAGCCGTGAAGGGGGGGCTGGGGCCAACGTCCTGACTTTC
TRBJ2-1,TRBV5-6,-,-,CASSPVGGAEHEQFF,TGTGCCAGCAGCCCCGTCGGCGGGGCGGAGCATGAGCAGTTCTTC
TRBJ2-1,TRBV5-1,-,TRBD2,CASSYGGLVSYNEQFF,TGCGCCAGCAGCTACGGAGGACTAGTATCCTACAATGAGCAGTTCTTC
TRBJ1-2,TRBV7-9,-,-,CASSLGTVNYGYTF,TGTGCCAGCAGCTTAGGGACAGTGAACTATGGCTACACCTTC
TRBJ2-1,TRBV10-1,-,TRBD2,CANPVLAVYNEQFF,TGCGCCAACCCGGTACTAGCGGTTTACAATGAGCAGTTCTTC
TRBJ1-1,TRBV15,-,-,CATSRDLRTAEAFF,TGTGCCACCAGCAGAGACCTCCGGACAGCTGAAGCTTTCTTT
TRBJ1-2,TRBV6-5,-,TRBD1,CASTPRQGEGYTF,TGTGCCAGCACTCCTAGACAGGGCGAAGGCTACACCTTC
TRBJ1-2,TRBV29-1,-,TRBD1,CSARGGQGVGYTF,TGCAGCGCCAGAGGGGGCCAGGGCGTTGGCTACACCTTC
TRBJ1-6,TRBV2,few,TRBD1,CASSEGGGGTGGNSPLHF,TGTGCCAGCAGTGAAGGCGGAGGCGGGACAGGGGGGAATTCACCCCTCCACTTT
TRBJ2-4,TRBV11-2,-,-,CASSLVTVAKNIQYF,TGTGCCAGCAGCTTAGTTACAGTAGCCAAAAACATTCAGTACTTC
TRBJ2-7,TRBV9,-,TRBD1,CASSPTGTEQYF,TGTGCCAGCAGCCCGACAGGGACCGAGCAGTACTTC
TRBJ1-2,TRBV29-1,-,-,CSVEDPSGYTF,TGCAGCGTTGAAGACCCCAGTGGCTACACCTTC
TRBJ2-1,TRBV30,-,TRBD1,CAWSRDRGLHEQFF,TGTGCCTGGAGTAGGGACAGGGGGCTTCATGAGCAGTTCTTC
TRBJ1-6,TRBV10-3,-,TRBD1,CAISEDGTVNSPLHF,TGTGCCATCAGTGAGGACGGGACAGTTAATTCACCCCTCCACTTT
TRBJ2-1,TRBV9,few,TRBD1,CASTTTGASYNEQFF,TGTGCCAGCACAACCACAGGGGCCTCCTACAATGAGCAGTTCTTC
TRBJ2-1,TRBV7-2,-,TRBD2,CASSLVSGGLAGGREQFF,TGTGCCAGCAGCTTAGTATCCGGGGGACTAGCGGGAGGGCGTGAGCAGTTCTTC
TRBJ2-1,TRBV19,-,TRBD1,CASRNPGQEYNEQFF,TGTGCCAGTAGAAACCCGGGACAGGAGTACAATGAGCAGTTCTTC
TRBJ1-1,TRBV7-2,-,-,CASSSGGLMNTEAFF,TGTGCCAGCAGCTCCGGAGGTCTAATGAACACTGAAGCTTTCTTT
TRBJ2-3,TRBV24-1,many,TRBD1,CATSDPDRDSRSTDTQYF,TGTGCCACCAGTGATCCGGACCGGGACAGCCGAAGCACAGATACGCAGTATTTT
TRBJ2-3,TRBV18,once,TRBD2,CASSPLTSGSADTQYF,TGTGCCAGCTCACCCTTGACTAGCGGGAGCGCAGATACGCAGTATTTT
TRBJ1-3,TRBV4-2,-,-,CASSATDSGNTIYF,TGTGCCAGCAGCGCGACAGACTCTGGAAACACCATATATTTT
TRBJ1-1,TRBV28,-,TRBD1,CASSLITGTGGGEAFF,TGTGCCAGCAGTTTAATTACCGGGACAGGGGGTGGTGAAGCTTTCTTT
TRBJ1-6,TRBV30,-,TRBD1,CAWRGQKNSPLHF,TGTGCCTGGAGGGGACAGAAAAATTCACCCCTCCACTTT
TRBJ2-7,TRBV7-9,-,-,CASSLSGAQYF,TGTGCCAGCAGCTTAAGTGGAGCGCAGTACTTC
TRBJ1-1,TRBV30,-,-,CAWSPLGGTEAFF,TGTGCCTGGAGCCCGCTGGGGGGAACTGAAGCTTTCTTT
TRBJ2-5,TRBV19,-,-,CASSINSGGETQYF,TGTGCCAGTAGTATAAACTCGGGTGGGGAGACCCAGTACTTC
TRBJ2-2,TRBV6-6,-,-,CASSYGHANTGELFF,TGTGCCAGCAGTTATGGACATGCGAACACCGGGGAGCTGTTTTTT
TRBJ1-3,TRBV9,-,-,CASSVNAAGNTIYF,TGTGCCAGCAGCGTAAATGCGGCTGGAAACACCATATATTTT
TRBJ2-7,TRBV13,-,-,CASSLDSAGPYEQYF,TGTGCCAGCAGCTTAGATTCGGCAGGTCCCTACGAGCAGTACTTC
TRBJ2-7,TRBV5-1,-,-,CASSLAGQGRYEQYF,TGCGCCAGCAGCTTGGCCGGGCAGGGTCGATACGAGCAGTACTTC
TRBJ1-5,TRBV5-1,-,-,CASSPYGGGGSNQPQHF,TGCGCCAGCAGCCCCTACGGGGGGGGAGGGAGCAATCAGCCCCAGCATTTT
TRBJ2-2,TRBV7-8,-,-,CASSEGGTIPTGELFF,TGTGCCAGCAGCGAGGGGGGGACTATCCCCACCGGGGAGCTGTTTTTT
TRBJ1-2,TRBV6-1,-,-,CASSEQANYGYTF,TGTGCCAGCAGTGAACAGGCTAACTATGGCTACACCTTC
TRBJ1-6,TRBV27,once,-,CASSPPQGSSPLHF,TGTGCCAGCAGTCCCCCGCAGGGAAGTTCACCCCTCCACTTT